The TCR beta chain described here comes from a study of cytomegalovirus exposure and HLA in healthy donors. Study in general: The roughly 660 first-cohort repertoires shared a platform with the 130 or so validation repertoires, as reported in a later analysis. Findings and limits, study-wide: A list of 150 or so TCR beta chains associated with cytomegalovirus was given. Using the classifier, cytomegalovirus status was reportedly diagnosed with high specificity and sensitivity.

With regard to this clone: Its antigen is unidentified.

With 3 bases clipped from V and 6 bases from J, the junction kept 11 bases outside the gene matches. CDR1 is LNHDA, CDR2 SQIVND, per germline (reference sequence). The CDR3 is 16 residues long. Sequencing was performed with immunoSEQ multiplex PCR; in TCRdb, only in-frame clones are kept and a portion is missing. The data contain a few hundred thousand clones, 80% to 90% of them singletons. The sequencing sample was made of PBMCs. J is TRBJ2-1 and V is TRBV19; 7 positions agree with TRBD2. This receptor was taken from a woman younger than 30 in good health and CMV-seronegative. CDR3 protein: CASSMTGGRGLNEQFF. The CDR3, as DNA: TGTGCCAGTAGTATGACGGGCGGGAGAGGGCTCAATGAGCAGTTCTTC.